These 32 T cell receptor beta chains were all obtained from the same sample, sequenced in a study of shared clonotypes between healthy human individuals. Assay: immunoSEQ multiplex PCR; the TCRdb copy retains only in-frame clones and omits some. The repertoire has roughly 760,000 clones, less than 85% of them found once; the top ten carry about 1.8%. Sequencing was done on a sample of memory CD4+ T cells sorted from blood. As to subset: CD45RA-negative fraction. Receptor source: a woman in her twenties or thirties in good health.

Points on this clone: A read error may explain this, as a much larger clone is one base away. The chain joins TRBV7-6 to TRBJ2-1; D call uncertain. There are 12 residues in the CDR3. CDR1 and CDR2 from the germline V gene are SGHVS and FNYEAQ. Trimming removed 1 base from V and 4 bases from J, with 2 bases in between. CDR3: CASSLGYNEQFF. The CDR3 coding sequence is TGTGCCAGCAGCTTAGGTTACAATGAGCAGTTCTTC.

CDR3 loop: CASSGLAGWGGSGANVLTF. In nucleotides, the CDR3 is TGTGCCAGCAGTGGACTAGCGGGATGGGGAGGCTCTGGGGCCAACGTCCTGACTTTC. The rearrangement joins TRBV2 to TRBJ2-6, with 11 bases fitting TRBD2. The germline CDR1 and CDR2 sequences are SNHLY and FYNNEI. This CDR3 is built from 19 residues. Unmatched junction bases numbered 8, after V lost 4 bases and J lost 0 bases. Filled out from reference TRBV2 and TRBJ2-6, the complete variable domain reads EPEVTQTPSHQVTQMGQEVILRCVPISNHLYFYWYRQILGQKVEFLVSFYNNEISEKSEIFDDQFSVERPDGSNFTLKIRSTKLEDSAMYFCASSGLAGWGGSGANVLTFGAGSRLTVL.

The DNA for the CDR3 is TGTGCCACCAGCAGAGTCTCTGGACTAGCGGGAGGCACCGGGGAGCTGTTTTTT. Encoded protein: CATSRVSGLAGGTGELFF. V is TRBV15 and J is TRBJ2-2; 14 bases align to TRBD2. The germline CDR1 and CDR2 sequences are LNHNV and YYDKDF (reference sequence). Germline trimming cut 1 base from V and 4 bases from J; bases unmatched to any gene: 5. The length of the CDR3 is 18 residues.

The chain carries TRBV7-8 and TRBJ2-2, with D possibly matching TRBD1 (6 bases). There are 15 residues in the CDR3. V dropped 2 bases and J dropped 2 bases, with 9 bases sitting between them. Looked up from germline, CDR1 is SGHVS and CDR2 is FQNEAQ. This chain's CDR3 is CASSLRGSNTGELFF. The CDR3 region has the DNA TGTGCCAGCAGCTTAAGGGGGTCTAACACCGGGGAGCTGTTTTTT. Full variable domain (missing parts from reference TRBV7-8 and TRBJ2-2): GAGVSQSPRYKVAKRGQDVALRCDPISGHVSLFWYQQALGQGPEFLTYFQNEAQLDKSGLPSDRFFAERPEGSVSTLKIQRTQQEDSAVYLCASSLRGSNTGELFFGEGSRLTVL.

The chain employs TRBV21-1 and TRBJ1-5; the table calls TRBD1, which could not be checked here. TRBV21-1 is deemed a pseudogene. The CDR3 is made up of 18 amino acids. The CDR3 sequence is CASSKERTGEMSNQPQHF. The CDR3 region has the DNA TGTGCCAGCAGCAAAGAAAGGACAGGGGAGATGAGCAATCAGCCCCAGCATTTT.

The V and J genes are TRBV10-3 and TRBJ2-1, with D perhaps TRBD2 (6 bases). V gave up 4 bases and J gave up 0 bases, with 10 bases separating them. Germline V lookup: CDR1 ENHRY, CDR2 SYGVKD. This CDR3 contains 15 residues. CDR3 nucleotides: TGTGCCATCAGTGGTTCGGGACTCTCCTACAATGAGCAGTTCTTC. The encoded protein is CAISGSGLSYNEQFF.

As for this clone: Germline is not matched at one junction end, which may reflect a read error. CDR3 sequence: CASGFQRYNEQFF. The DNA of the CDR3 is TGTGCCAGCGGCTTCCAACGCTACAATGAGCAGTTCTTC. V usage is TRBV7-6 and J usage is TRBJ2-1; D gene ambiguous. Germline V gene data show CDR1 as SGHVS and CDR2 as FNYEAQ. The CDR3 extends over 13 amino acids.

CDR3 coding DNA: TGTGCCAGCAGCCAAGGGGGACAGGGCTACTATGGCTACACCTTC. This codes for CASSQGGQGYYGYTF. V is TRBV16 and J is TRBJ1-2, with 9 positions matching TRBD1. Germline CDR1 is KGHSY and CDR2 is FQNENV. The CDR3 runs to 15 residues. V lost 2 bases to trimming and J lost 3 bases; unmatched junction nucleotides: 4. Supplemented by reference TRBV16 and TRBJ1-2, the full variable domain reads GEEVAQTPKHLVRGEGQKAKLYCAPIKGHSYVFWYQQVLKNEFKFLISFQNENVFDETGMPKERFSAKCLPNSPCSLEIQATKLEDSAVYFCASSQGGQGYYGYTFGSGTRLTVV.

The sample holds a few counts of this clone. V is TRBV28 and J is TRBJ1-1; D is perhaps TRBD1 (5 bases). The V gene's germline CDR1 is MDHEN and CDR2 SYDVKM. V was trimmed by 7 bases and J by 4 bases, leaving 19 bases between them. The CDR3 consists of 15 residues. CDR3 loop: CASTTTWGGSTEAFF. Written as DNA, the CDR3 is TGTGCCAGCACCACGACATGGGGCGGGAGCACTGAAGCTTTCTTT.

V usage is TRBV9 and J usage is TRBJ2-7; TRBD1 agrees at 9 bases. The CDR3 sequence is 15 residues long. The junction had 5 bases not matched to a gene; V was cut back by 2 bases and J by 2 bases. In germline, CDR1 is SGDLS, CDR2 YYNGEE. CDR3 nucleotides: TGTGCCAGCAGCGTCTCCGGGACAGGGCCCTACGAGCAGTACTTC. This codes for CASSVSGTGPYEQYF.

This clone was observed once. Additional DNA sequences in this sample encode the identical CDR3. The chain joins TRBV11-2 to TRBJ2-1; D possibly corresponds to TRBD1 (5 bases). The CDR3 runs to 13 residues. CDR1 is SGHAT, CDR2 FQNNGV, per germline. Trimming took 1 base from V and 5 from J, leaving 6 bases between them. The CDR3: CASSLAGNNEQFF. The CDR3 bases are TGTGCCAGCAGCTTAGCAGGGAACAATGAGCAGTTCTTC.

The chain carries TRBV19 and TRBJ2-3; possible D gene TRBD2, 6 bases. The germline V gene has CDR1 LNHDA and CDR2 SQIVND (reference sequence). The CDR3 is 14 residues long. Trimming cost V 6 bases and J 0 bases, with 10 bases left between them. The CDR3 reads CASRRGTSTDTQYF. CDR3 coding DNA: TGTGCCAGTAGGCGGGGCACGAGCACAGATACGCAGTATTTT.

This clone was seen once. The chain combines TRBV9 with TRBJ2-1, with 8 bases fitting TRBD2. The CDR3 loop spans 15 amino acids. Looked up from germline, CDR1 is SGDLS and CDR2 is YYNGEE. J lost 0 bases, V lost 5 bases, and 4 bases had no gene match. Here the CDR3 reads CASRPGGSSYNEQFF. The DNA for the CDR3 is TGTGCCAGCAGGCCGGGAGGGAGCTCCTACAATGAGCAGTTCTTC.

The chain links TRBV6-1 to TRBJ1-2; D not certain. The CDR3 has 14 amino acids. Deletions cut 1 base from V and 1 base from J, with 7 bases between. CDR1 is MNHNS, CDR2 SASEGT, per germline. The CDR3 protein is CASSEGTVNYGYTF. The CDR3 DNA sequence: TGTGCCAGCAGTGAAGGCACTGTTAACTATGGCTACACCTTC.

V gene TRBV30 combines with J gene TRBJ2-7; 11 bases match TRBD2. Germline CDR1 reads GTSNPN; CDR2 reads SVGIG (reference sequence). The CDR3 contains 14 residues. The junction had 8 bases not matched to a gene; V was cut back by 3 bases and J by 7 bases. The DNA of the CDR3 is TGTGCCTGGAGCAGGACTAGCGGGCCGGTGGAGCAGTACTTC. Translation gives CAWSRTSGPVEQYF.

The chain carries TRBV19 and TRBJ2-5; possible D gene TRBD2, 6 bases. The CDR3 is made up of 15 amino acids. V was pared by 11 bases and J by 2 bases, with 21 bases between. CDR1 and CDR2 from the germline V gene are LNHDA and SQIVND (reference sequence). In nucleotides, the CDR3 is TGTGCCGCTGCACCCTTCGTCGGGGGTCAAGAGACCCAGTACTTC. As protein: CAAAPFVGGQETQYF. The full variable domain, rest sourced from reference TRBV19 and TRBJ2-5, is DGGITQSPKYLFRKEGQNVTLSCEQNLNHDAMYWYRQDPGQGLRLIYYSQIVNDFQKGDIAEGYSVSREKKESFPLTVTSAQKNPTAFYLCAAAPFVGGQETQYFGPGTRLLVL.

The rearrangement links TRBV4-1 to TRBJ2-5; 8 bases match TRBD2. The CDR3 has 17 amino acids. V was clipped by 0 bases and J by 0 bases; unmatched bases: 6. Germline assignment: CDR1 MGHRA and CDR2 YSYEKL. This CDR3 is CASSQDLPSGYQETQYF. The CDR3 region has the DNA TGCGCCAGCAGCCAAGATCTCCCTAGCGGGTACCAAGAGACCCAGTACTTC.

The J gene is TRBJ1-6, the V gene TRBV28; D gene uncertain. CDR1 and CDR2 (germline): MDHEN, SYDVKM. V was trimmed by 3 bases and J by 10 bases, leaving 13 bases between them. The CDR3 covers 14 residues. DNA for the CDR3: TGTGCCAGCAGTTTTGGCCCGAAGGGATCACCCCTCCACTTT. Translating it yields CASSFGPKGSPLHF.

A single count supports this clone. The chain has TRBV9 and TRBJ2-1; no clear D. The ends were cut back, 4 bases at V and 6 bases at J, with 17 bases in the middle. Germline CDR1 is SGDLS and CDR2 is YYNGEE. The CDR3 consists of 15 residues. For the CDR3, the DNA is TGTGCCAGCAGCCCAAGTCCCACTATCGGCAATGAGCAGTTCTTC. It specifies CASSPSPTIGNEQFF.

The chain links TRBV5-5 to TRBJ1-3; no clear D. The CDR3 runs to 15 residues. Deletions cut 3 bases from V and 9 bases from J, with 19 bases between. The germline V gene encodes CDR1 SGHKS and CDR2 YYEKEE (reference sequence). Here the CDR3 reads CASSSYSGLVGTIYF. CDR3 DNA: TGTGCCAGCAGCTCATACTCTGGGCTAGTAGGCACCATATATTTT.

Comments on this clone: This sample includes further DNA sequences coding for the same CDR3. V and J are TRBV11-2 and TRBJ2-2; 7 bases agree with TRBD2. Germline CDR1 and CDR2: SGHAT and FQNNGV. The CDR3 runs to 15 residues. Trimming cost V 1 base and J 1 base; bases outside gene matches: 0. The chain's CDR3 is CASSLGGRNTGELFF. CDR3 coding DNA: TGTGCCAGCAGCTTAGGCGGGAGGAACACCGGGGAGCTGTTTTTT.

V usage is TRBV7-6 and J usage is TRBJ2-5, with unresolved D. CDR3 length equals 13 residues. CDR1 and CDR2 from the germline V gene are SGHVS and FNYEAQ. Trimming left V 5 bases short and J 2 bases short, with 9 bases between. The CDR3 DNA reads TGTGCCAGCAGCCTGACAAATCAAGAGACCCAGTACTTC. Its protein product is CASSLTNQETQYF.

This chain joins TRBV4-1 and TRBJ1-1; D is ambiguous. V was pared by 1 base and J by 0 bases, with 12 bases between. Per germline, CDR1 MGHRA and CDR2 YSYEKL. This CDR3 is 16 amino acids long. CDR3 protein: CASSQGRGSLNTEAFF. CDR3 coding DNA: TGCGCCAGCAGCCAAGGGAGAGGGAGCTTGAACACTGAAGCTTTCTTT.

The gene calls are TRBV18 and TRBJ2-7, with D possibly being TRBD1 (6 bases). Per germline, CDR1 KGHSH and CDR2 LQKENI. This CDR3 has 14 amino acids. V was clipped by 2 bases and J by 11 bases, with 19 bases between them. The DNA for the CDR3 is TGTGCCAGCTCACCAGAGGACAGCTCCTTGAAAAAGTACTTC. Its translation: CASSPEDSSLKKYF.

This sequence joins TRBV5-1 and TRBJ1-1; 7 bases map to TRBD1. V was clipped by 4 bases and J by 1 base; unmatched bases: 7. Germline lookup yields CDR1 SGHRS and CDR2 YFSETQ. The CDR3 sequence is 15 residues long. Written as DNA, the CDR3 is TGCGCCAGCAGCCGCGGGGGGACAGAGAACACTGAAGCTTTCTTT. Encoded protein: CASSRGGTENTEAFF.

The rearrangement uses TRBV5-4 and TRBJ2-7, with D possibly matching TRBD2 (5 bases). The CDR3 extends over 16 amino acids. Trimming removed 2 bases at V and 5 bases at J, with 20 bases between. Germline values: CDR1 SGHNT, CDR2 YYREEE (reference sequence). CDR3 loop: CASSLILRARRNEQYF. The CDR3 nucleotides are TGTGCCAGCAGCTTAATTCTCCGGGCCAGGAGGAACGAGCAGTACTTC.

The gene calls are TRBV15 and TRBJ1-1, with 7 bases matching TRBD1. The germline CDR1 and CDR2 sequences are LNHNV and YYDKDF (reference sequence). The CDR3 totals 11 residues. Unmatched junction bases numbered 4, after V lost 6 bases and J lost 9 bases. In nucleotides, the CDR3 is TGTGCCACCAGGGGGACAGTTCAAGCTTTCTTT. It translates to CATRGTVQAFF.

The chain uses TRBV11-3 and TRBJ2-1, with 10 positions matching TRBD2. This CDR3 spans 16 amino acids. V lost 4 bases, J lost 2 bases, and 5 bases stayed unmatched. Germline V gene lookup returns CDR1 SGHNT and CDR2 YENEEA. CDR3 DNA: TGTGCCAGCAGCTCATCGAGCGGGAGGGCCTACAATGAGCAGTTCTTC. Its translation: CASSSSSGRAYNEQFF.

This chain joins TRBV4-1 and TRBJ1-1; maybe TRBD1 (5 bases). The CDR3 has 14 residues. V shed 5 bases and J shed 8 bases, with 18 bases lying between them. CDR1 is MGHRA and CDR2 is YSYEKL in the germline V gene. The CDR3 loop reads CASSAPGTKNEAFF. The CDR3 nucleotides are TGCGCCAGCAGCGCACCCGGGACGAAAAACGAAGCTTTCTTT.

This clone was recorded a few times. The rearrangement uses TRBV6-1 and TRBJ1-4, with D possibly being TRBD1 (5 bases). The CDR3 consists of 15 residues. V was trimmed by 0 bases and J by 8 bases, leaving 13 bases between them. In germline, CDR1 is MNHNS, CDR2 SASEGT. This CDR3 is CASSEAGPRGEKLFF. The CDR3 region has the DNA TGTGCCAGCAGTGAAGCGGGACCGCGGGGAGAAAAACTGTTTTTT.

This rearrangement joins TRBV6-1 to TRBJ2-7; 7 positions match TRBD1. This CDR3 spans 15 amino acids. Germline V gives CDR1 MNHNS, CDR2 SASEGT. Trimming at V came to 7 bases and at J to 2 bases, leaving 11 bases not matched to a gene. DNA for the CDR3: TGTGCCAGCACCCTAACCGGGACAGTAACCTACGAGCAGTACTTC. Its protein product is CASTLTGTVTYEQYF.

Details on this clone: Other DNA sequences in this specimen translate into the identical CDR3. The chain uses TRBV5-1 and TRBJ2-5, with TRBD1 as a possible D gene (7 bases). Germline CDR1 is SGHRS and CDR2 is YFSETQ. This CDR3 is 15 amino acids long. V was pared by 2 bases and J by 4 bases, with 15 bases between. The chain's CDR3 is CASSLGQGGLETQYF. CDR3 bases: TGCGCCAGCAGCTTAGGGCAGGGGGGACTAGAGACCCAGTACTTC.